The 27 T cell receptor beta chains listed next were all sequenced from one sample in a study of T cells in Graves' hyperthyroidism and ophthalmopathy. The TCR beta CDR3 regions underwent amplification using RNA transcripts as the source. HTBI primers were employed in a first-round RT-PCR of the TCR CDR3. One entry per CDR3 protein, called by TCRdb with MiXCR from the multiplex PCR reads. This sample yields 600,000 to 650,000 distinct CDR3 sequences, of which under 25% are seen a single time; under 35% belongs to the top ten. Sample: blood. The receptors were sampled from a man aged 30 to 45 with Graves' ophthalmopathy.

This clonotype has a handful of counts. This chain uses TRBV20-1 with TRBJ1-4; no definite D call. Trimming removed 6 bases at V and 5 bases at J, with 10 bases between. The CDR3 totals 12 residues. Germline lookup yields CDR1 DFQATT and CDR2 SNEGSKA (reference sequence). The CDR3 loop reads CSASGGNEKLFF. The CDR3 DNA is TGCAGTGCCTCCGGAGGGAATGAAAAACTGTTTTTT.

This clonotype appeared many times. The chain carries TRBV3-1 and TRBJ1-5; 8 positions agree with TRBD1. Germline-derived CDR1 and CDR2 are LGHDT and YNNKEL (reference sequence). V trimming: 3 bases; J trimming: 6 bases; junction bases outside the gene matches: 1. The CDR3 has 13 amino acids. DNA of the CDR3: TGTGCCAGCAGCCATGGACAGGGTCAGCCCCAGCATTTT. As protein: CASSHGQGQPQHF. Full variable domain (remainder filled in from reference TRBV3-1 and TRBJ1-5): DTAVSQTPKYLVTQMGNDKSIKCEQNLGHDTMYWYKQDSKKFLKIMFSYNNKELIINETVPNRFSPKSPDKAHLNLHINSLELGDSAVYFCASSHGQGQPQHFGDGTRLSIL.

This clonotype was counted only a few times. This rearrangement joins TRBV14 to TRBJ2-2, with TRBD2 matching over 10 bases. The J segment lost 5 bases and the V segment lost 4 bases, leaving 16 bases of the junction unmatched. CDR3 length equals 19 residues. CDR1 is SGHDN and CDR2 is FVKESK in the germline V gene. This CDR3 is CASSPAPFLAGAGTGELFF. Written as DNA, the CDR3 is TGTGCCAGCAGCCCCGCCCCCTTTCTAGCGGGAGCCGGGACCGGGGAGCTGTTTTTT.

This clonotype was observed many times. The V gene is TRBV29-1, the J gene TRBJ1-1; D unresolved. From germline, CDR1 is SQVTM and CDR2 ANQGSEA. The CDR3 has 16 residues. Trimming cost V 6 bases and J 0 bases, with 20 bases left between them. In DNA, the CDR3 is TGCAGCGTCGATAGGCAGCCAACGGTGATGAACACTGAAGCTTTCTTT. It encodes CSVDRQPTVMNTEAFF.

This clonotype was seen a few times. The chain joins TRBV6-1 to TRBJ2-7; D may be TRBD1 or TRBD2 (5 bases each). CDR1 and CDR2 from the germline V gene are MNHNS and SASEGT. V shed 7 bases and J shed 5 bases, with 18 bases lying between them. The CDR3 contains 14 residues. The CDR3 protein is CASTPKGLAHEQYF. CDR3 in DNA: TGTGCCAGCACCCCTAAGGGGCTAGCCCACGAGCAGTACTTC.

This chain uses TRBV30 with TRBJ2-5, with D unclear. This CDR3 contains 15 residues. V dropped 0 bases and J dropped 1 base, with 12 bases sitting between them. Per germline, CDR1 GTSNPN and CDR2 SVGIG (reference sequence). The DNA of the CDR3 is TGTGCCTGGAGTGTAGCCGGTCCTACCCAAGAGACCCAGTACTTC. Protein product: CAWSVAGPTQETQYF. The variable domain in full, with the rest retrieved from reference TRBV30 and TRBJ2-5, is SQTIHQWPATLVQPVGSPLSLECTVEGTSNPNLYWYRQAAGRGLQLLFYSVGIGQISSEVPQNLSASRPQDRQFILSSKKLLLSDSGFYLCAWSVAGPTQETQYFGPGTRLLVL.

This clonotype was counted a few times. The V gene is TRBV3-1, the J gene TRBJ2-1; the D is unclear. The CDR3 contains 15 residues. The germline V and J ends were trimmed by 5 bases and 4 bases, with 15 bases remaining between them. The germline V gene has CDR1 LGHDT and CDR2 YNNKEL (reference sequence). Here the CDR3 reads CASSSRSADYNEQFF. As DNA, the CDR3 is TGTGCCAGCAGCTCCCGTTCCGCCGATTACAATGAGCAGTTCTTC.

The rearrangement joins TRBV20-1 to TRBJ2-5; D could derive from TRBD1 or TRBD2 (6 bases each). Germline V gene data show CDR1 as DFQATT and CDR2 as SNEGSKA (reference sequence). V lost 0 bases and J lost 1, with 15 bases in between. This CDR3 contains 16 residues. The CDR3, as DNA: TGCAGTGCTAGAGATGAAGGGGGGCCCTTCCAAGAGACCCAGTACTTC. It specifies CSARDEGGPFQETQYF.

This chain links TRBV4-1 with TRBJ2-1; 13 bases are a match to TRBD2. Germline V lookup: CDR1 MGHRA, CDR2 YSYEKL. V was clipped by 4 bases and J by 6 bases; unmatched bases: 6. This CDR3 has 16 residues. CDR3 protein: CASSRTGTSGTNEQFF. CDR3 sequence (DNA): TGCGCCAGCAGCCGGACCGGGACTAGCGGGACCAATGAGCAGTTCTTC.

The J gene is TRBJ2-1, the V gene TRBV27; possibly TRBD1 for D (6 bases). V lost 5 bases and J 9 bases, leaving 14 bases between the germline ends. The germline V gene encodes CDR1 MNHEY and CDR2 SMNVEV (reference sequence). The CDR3 is 13 residues long. CDR3 loop: CASSTYRDAEQFF. As DNA, the CDR3 is TGTGCCAGCAGTACTTACAGGGACGCTGAGCAGTTCTTC.

This clonotype was seen many times. The chain has TRBV18 and TRBJ2-1, with D possibly being TRBD2 (5 bases). The CDR3 runs 16 residues. Trimming removed 1 base at V and 8 bases at J, with 18 bases between. Germline CDR1 KGHSH, CDR2 LQKENI. CDR3 region: CASSPLSGPAGDEQFF. DNA for the CDR3: TGTGCCAGCTCACCACTGAGCGGCCCGGCGGGCGATGAGCAGTTCTTC.

The V call is TRBV4-1, the J call TRBJ2-7, with D possibly matching TRBD1 (6 bases). Germline V lookup: CDR1 MGHRA, CDR2 YSYEKL. The V end was cut by 0 bases, the J end by 0 bases, with 15 bases between. The CDR3 runs 17 residues. CDR3 nucleotide sequence: TGCGCCAGCAGCCAAGATAGGCTTCAGGGGAACTCCTACGAGCAGTACTTC. It codes for CASSQDRLQGNSYEQYF.

This clonotype was recorded at least ten times. This chain links TRBV24-1 with TRBJ2-5, with D uncertain. The germline V gene has CDR1 KGHDR and CDR2 SFDVKD. Trimming stripped 4 bases from V and 0 bases from J, with 11 bases between. The CDR3 covers 15 residues. Written as DNA, the CDR3 is TGTGCCACCAGTGACCCTCCGGCGTACCAAGAGACCCAGTACTTC. Translating gives CATSDPPAYQETQYF.

This clonotype was observed a few times. This rearrangement joins TRBV6-1 to TRBJ1-5; 8 bases are shared with TRBD1. Unmatched junction bases numbered 11, after V lost 4 bases and J lost 0 bases. The germline V gene encodes CDR1 MNHNS and CDR2 SASEGT. The CDR3 has 18 amino acids. In DNA, the CDR3 is TGTGCCAGCAGTGCCGGGACAGGTTTTTGGTTTAGCAATCAGCCCCAGCATTTT. Its protein product is CASSAGTGFWFSNQPQHF.

This clonotype was detected a few times. The chain combines TRBV7-8 with TRBJ2-7; D uncertain. Germline V gene lookup returns CDR1 SGHVS and CDR2 FQNEAQ. The CDR3 contains 16 residues. V dropped 8 bases and J dropped 5 bases, with 25 bases sitting between them. The CDR3 DNA follows: TGTGCCAGCCGCTACCAGGCGGCAGGTTTTTCCCACGAGCAGTACTTC. Its translation is CASRYQAAGFSHEQYF.

This clonotype was seen repeatedly, ten times or more. This chain links TRBV7-3 with TRBJ2-3, with a possible D match to TRBD2 (6 bases). The germline V gene has CDR1 SGHTA and CDR2 FQGTGA. The CDR3 spans 14 residues. With 5 bases removed from V and 5 bases from J, the gap between germline ends came to 14 bases. The CDR3 protein is CASSLGGRGDTQYF. CDR3 DNA: TGTGCCAGCAGCCTTGGAGGGCGAGGAGATACGCAGTATTTT.

Ten or more counts support this clonotype. This sequence joins TRBV18 and TRBJ1-1; 9 nucleotides align to TRBD1. V lost 0 bases to trimming and J lost 11 bases; unmatched junction nucleotides: 10. CDR1 KGHSH and CDR2 LQKENI come from the germline V gene. CDR3 length: 15 residues. The CDR3 loop is CASSPPGQGNLNAFF. CDR3 sequence (DNA): TGTGCCAGCTCACCACCGGGACAGGGTAACCTGAACGCTTTCTTT.

Only a few counts were recorded for this clonotype. This chain joins TRBV3-1 and TRBJ1-2; TRBD1 matches at 7 bases. V shed 1 base and J 6 bases; nucleotides not matched to a gene: 2. The CDR3 sequence is 13 residues long. CDR1 is LGHDT, CDR2 YNNKEL, per germline (reference sequence). The CDR3 DNA sequence: TGTGCCAGCAGCCAAGGAACAGGGGATGGCTACACCTTC. It encodes CASSQGTGDGYTF. The full variable domain, rest sourced from reference TRBV3-1 and TRBJ1-2, is DTAVSQTPKYLVTQMGNDKSIKCEQNLGHDTMYWYKQDSKKFLKIMFSYNNKELIINETVPNRFSPKSPDKAHLNLHINSLELGDSAVYFCASSQGTGDGYTFGSGTRLTVV.

This clonotype was seen at least ten times. This chain uses TRBV2 with TRBJ2-7, with 10 bases matching TRBD2. Germline V gene data show CDR1 as SNHLY and CDR2 as FYNNEI. The CDR3 has 15 residues. The J segment lost 7 bases and the V segment lost 5 bases, leaving 11 bases of the junction unmatched. CDR3: CASSQTLAGAGEQYF. Written as DNA, the CDR3 is TGTGCCAGCAGTCAAACCCTAGCGGGAGCAGGAGAGCAGTACTTC.

This chain uses TRBV28 with TRBJ2-2, with D perhaps TRBD2 (5 bases). The V end lost 2 bases, the J end lost 6 bases, and 10 bases lay between the germline ends. The CDR3 length is 14 residues. In germline, CDR1 is MDHEN, CDR2 SYDVKM. As DNA, the CDR3 is TGTGCCAGCAGTTTACATCGAGGGCCCGGGGAGCTGTTTTTT. It is translated as CASSLHRGPGELFF.

The chain couples TRBV7-9 to TRBJ2-7; maybe TRBD2 (8 bases). Per the germline V gene, CDR1 is SEHNR and CDR2 is FQNEAQ (reference sequence). CDR3 length: 21 amino acids. With 4 bases removed from V and 3 bases from J, the gap between germline ends came to 34 bases. CDR3 DNA sequence: TGTGCCAGCAGCTCCCCTACCGGGGACAGTTCCGGGACTAGGGACTACTACGAGCAGTACTTC. Residues: CASSSPTGDSSGTRDYYEQYF.

This clonotype occurred many times. This sequence joins TRBV12-3 or TRBV12-4 and TRBJ1-2; 7 nucleotides match TRBD1. The CDR3 loop spans 14 amino acids. The J segment lost 4 bases and the V segment lost 7 bases, leaving 9 bases of the junction unmatched. For the CDR3, the DNA is TGTGCCAGCAATAGACAGGGAAGGGGCTATGGCTACACCTTC. It encodes CASNRQGRGYGYTF.

This clonotype was found a few times. CDR3 nucleotides: TGTGCCAGCAGTACCACCATGAACACTGAAGCTTTCTTT. This codes for CASSTTMNTEAFF. V and J are TRBV6-2 or TRBV6-3 and TRBJ1-1; D remains unclear. The CDR3 runs 13 residues. The germline V gene has CDR1 MNHEY and CDR2 SVGEGT. Trimming took 5 bases from V and 0 from J, leaving 7 bases between them.

The chain links TRBV19 to TRBJ1-5; D perhaps matches TRBD1 (5 bases). Germline loops: CDR1 LNHDA, CDR2 SQIVND (reference sequence). V lost 4 bases to trimming and J lost 4 bases, with 11 bases between them. This CDR3 spans 14 amino acids. The chain's CDR3 is CASSKIAGNQPQHF. Here the CDR3 DNA reads TGTGCCAGTAGTAAAATCGCAGGGAATCAGCCCCAGCATTTT.

This clonotype occurred a few times. The CDR3 DNA reads as TGTGCCAGCAGGCGGGACACGGCCAAAAACATTCAGTACTTC. This gives the protein CASRRDTAKNIQYF. V and J are TRBV6-1 and TRBJ2-4, with D possibly being TRBD1 or TRBD2 (6 bases each). The V end lost 6 bases, the J end lost 1 base, and 10 bases lay between the germline ends. The germline V gene encodes CDR1 MNHNS and CDR2 SASEGT. This CDR3 comprises 14 residues.

V and J are TRBV11-2 and TRBJ2-6; D assignment may be TRBD1 or TRBD2 (7 bases each). The CDR3 has 19 amino acids. The V end was cut by 4 bases, the J end by 4 bases, with 23 bases between. Per germline, CDR1 SGHAT and CDR2 FQNNGV. CDR3 loop: CASSSPQGGGHRGANVLTF. Written as DNA, the CDR3 is TGTGCCAGCAGCTCCCCCCAGGGGGGGGGGCACAGAGGGGCCAACGTCCTGACTTTC.

The rearrangement uses TRBV28 and TRBJ2-5, with D perhaps matching TRBD1 (6 bases). CDR3 length equals 15 residues. V lost 3 bases and J 1 base, leaving 12 bases between the germline ends. The V gene's germline CDR1 is MDHEN and CDR2 SYDVKM. The CDR3 sequence is CASSFRDISQETQYF. The CDR3 DNA reads as TGTGCCAGCAGTTTTAGGGACATTTCCCAAGAGACCCAGTACTTC.